A selection of T cell receptor beta chains follows, all from one sample in a study of T cells expressing NK-cell markers. For each CDR3 protein, TCRdb gives one entry from its re-call of the 5' RACE reads, without DNA. Its table lists fewer than 200,000 distinct CDR3 sequences. The specimen sequenced was blood T cells: a sorted CD56 or NKG2C T cell subset, CD4+ or CD8+ T cells, or bulk PBMC T cells (not recorded which). The receptor source for this set is a woman aged 18 to 75 in good health. Each CDR3 is given with its conserved first and last residue.

J gene: TRBJ2-1; V gene: TRBV12-3/TRBV12-4; CDR3 protein: CASSVGVEGMNEQFF
J gene: TRBJ1-5; V gene: TRBV20-1; CDR3 protein: CSASQGGDQPQHF
J gene: TRBJ2-2; V gene: TRBV6-4; CDR3 protein: CASSPATHGELFF
J gene: TRBJ2-7; V gene: TRBV11-2; CDR3 protein: CASGSNLGGNEQYF
J gene: TRBJ2-7; V gene: TRBV24-1; CDR3 protein: CATSDSQPIGTSGYEQYF
J gene: TRBJ2-7; V gene: TRBV10-3; CDR3 protein: CAISEAGGDSEQYF
J gene: TRBJ2-7; V gene: TRBV5-1; CDR3 protein: CASRHDERTTFYEQYF
J gene: TRBJ1-1; V gene: TRBV20-1; CDR3 protein: CSARDSMGRAAFF
J gene: TRBJ1-2; V gene: TRBV29-1; CDR3 protein: CSVPSRGSNYGYTF
J gene: TRBJ1-1; V gene: TRBV7-9; CDR3 protein: CASSFTQRGTEAFF
J gene: TRBJ1-5; V gene: TRBV5-1; CDR3 protein: CASSGGQASNQPQHF
J gene: TRBJ1-4; V gene: TRBV25-1; CDR3 protein: CASSDGTANEKLFF
J gene: TRBJ1-5; V gene: TRBV7-6; CDR3 protein: CASSLGLGQPQHF
J gene: TRBJ2-1; V gene: TRBV20-1; CDR3 protein: CSARDPLAGGGNEQFF
J gene: TRBJ1-1; V gene: TRBV4-2; CDR3 protein: CASSQPQGENTEAFF
J gene: TRBJ1-1; V gene: TRBV10-3; CDR3 protein: CAIRWGEGTEAFF
J gene: TRBJ1-1; V gene: TRBV20-1; CDR3 protein: CSASLGIEAFF
J gene: TRBJ1-2; V gene: TRBV24-1; CDR3 protein: CATNAANYGYTF